This TCR beta chain was recovered during a study of shared clonotypes between healthy human individuals. Study-wide background: Two women and a few men aged 18 to 49 served as donors. Overall study findings and caveats: Non-shared clonotypes were found to have lower generation probabilities than the clonotypes that were shared by all four of the sorted-subset donors.

Repertoires were generated with immunoSEQ multiplex PCR, while TCRdb's copy carries only in-frame clones and drops some. The table includes fewer than 400,000 clones, around two thirds detected once. Germline values: CDR1 SGHTA, CDR2 FQGNSA. The CDR3 has 15 amino acids. The ends were cut back, 2 bases at V and 1 base at J, with 9 bases in the middle. Details on this clone: Its antigen is still unknown.

Those who donated, Caucasian adults without exception, all lived in Nashville, Tennessee. From CD4+ cells came CD45RA+ naive and CD45RA-negative memory subsets. This clonotype was obtained from a man under 40 in good health. Sequenced input: memory CD4+ T cells sorted from blood. Subset denoted: CD45RA-negative fraction. The V gene is TRBV7-2, the J gene TRBJ2-1; a possible D gene is TRBD2 (6 bases). For the CDR3, the DNA is TGTGCCAGCAGCTTATTAGCGGATTCCTACAATGAGCAGTTCTTC. It is translated as CASSLLADSYNEQFF.